Described below is a single T cell receptor beta chain sequence and its context. These data belong to a study of blood T cell repertoires in COVID-19. Study-level information: Nucleic acid was either cDNA or gDNA, and it came from T cells, B-cell-depleted T cells, or PBMCs.

CDR1 and CDR2 (germline): GTSNPN, SVGIG (reference sequence). The CDR3 has 18 amino acids. V lost 2 bases, J lost 1 base, and 12 bases stayed unmatched. The protocol was immunoSEQ multiplex PCR, while the TCRdb copy is restricted to in-frame clones and leaves out a portion. This table holds approximately 240,000 clones, approximately 80% found once. The sequenced sample was peripheral blood. The sequence was obtained from a woman aged 60-75 years with active or convalescent COVID-19. The chain is built from TRBV30 and TRBJ1-5; 9 bases match TRBD1. CDR3 sequence: CAWSSRRGQGGSNQPQHF. The CDR3 nucleotides are TGTGCCTGGAGTTCCCGTCGGGGACAGGGAGGGAGCAATCAGCCCCAGCATTTT.